This T cell receptor (beta chain) is from a study of T-cell reconstitution after alpha-beta-depleted transplantation in children. V was pared by 8 bases and J by 2 bases, with 3 bases of the junction left unmatched. Germline CDR1 and CDR2: KGHDR and SFDVKD. This CDR3 is built from 13 residues. TCRbeta library preparation incorporated unique molecular identifiers. TCRdb re-called the PCR reads with MiXCR, one entry per CDR3 protein. This table has more than 550,000 distinct CDR3 sequences, over 9.5% appearing once. The rearrangement uses TRBV24-1 and TRBJ1-2; 8 bases match TRBD1. The sequences come from PBMCs from the stem cell graft donor, collected from the stem cell graft. The sequence came from a human donor who donated a stem cell graft to a child with acute myeloid leukemia. The CDR3 DNA is TGTGCCACCACACAGGGGGAAAACTATGGCTACACCTTC. It encodes CATTQGENYGYTF.